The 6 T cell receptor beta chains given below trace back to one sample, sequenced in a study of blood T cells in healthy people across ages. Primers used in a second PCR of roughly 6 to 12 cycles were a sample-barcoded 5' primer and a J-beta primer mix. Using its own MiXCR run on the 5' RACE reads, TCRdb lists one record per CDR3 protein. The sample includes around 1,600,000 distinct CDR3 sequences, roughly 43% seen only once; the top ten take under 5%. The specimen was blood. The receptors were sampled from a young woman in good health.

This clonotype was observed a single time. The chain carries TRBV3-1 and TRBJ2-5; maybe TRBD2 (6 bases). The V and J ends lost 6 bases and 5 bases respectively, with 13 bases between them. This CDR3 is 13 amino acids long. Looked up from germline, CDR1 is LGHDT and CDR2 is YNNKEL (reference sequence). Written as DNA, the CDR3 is TGTGCCAGCAGTTACAGACTAGATGAGACCCAGTACTTC. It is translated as CASSYRLDETQYF.

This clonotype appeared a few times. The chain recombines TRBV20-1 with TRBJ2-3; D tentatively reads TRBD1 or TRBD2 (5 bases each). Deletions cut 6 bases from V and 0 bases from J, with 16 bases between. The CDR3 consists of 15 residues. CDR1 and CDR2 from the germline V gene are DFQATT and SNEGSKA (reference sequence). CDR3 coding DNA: TGCAGTGCCCTCCGGGACCATCCTAGCACAGATACGCAGTATTTT. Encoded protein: CSALRDHPSTDTQYF.

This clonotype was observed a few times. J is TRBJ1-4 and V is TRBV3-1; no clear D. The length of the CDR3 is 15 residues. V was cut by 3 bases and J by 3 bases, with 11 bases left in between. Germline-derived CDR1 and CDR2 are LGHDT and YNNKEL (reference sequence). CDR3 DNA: TGTGCCAGCAGCCACGGACGTGGACCTAATGAAAAACTGTTTTTT. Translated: CASSHGRGPNEKLFF.

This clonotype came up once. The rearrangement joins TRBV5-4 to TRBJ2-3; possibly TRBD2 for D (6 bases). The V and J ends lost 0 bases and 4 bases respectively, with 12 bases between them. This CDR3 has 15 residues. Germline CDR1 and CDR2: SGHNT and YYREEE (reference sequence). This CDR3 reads CASSLEWRAADTQYF. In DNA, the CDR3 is TGTGCCAGCAGCTTGGAATGGAGGGCTGCAGATACGCAGTATTTT.

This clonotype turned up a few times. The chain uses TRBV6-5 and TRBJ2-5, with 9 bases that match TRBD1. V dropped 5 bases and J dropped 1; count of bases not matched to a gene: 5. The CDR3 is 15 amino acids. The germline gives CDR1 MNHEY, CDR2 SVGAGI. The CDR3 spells CASSLDRGVQETQYF. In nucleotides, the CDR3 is TGTGCCAGCAGTCTTGACAGGGGGGTCCAAGAGACCCAGTACTTC.

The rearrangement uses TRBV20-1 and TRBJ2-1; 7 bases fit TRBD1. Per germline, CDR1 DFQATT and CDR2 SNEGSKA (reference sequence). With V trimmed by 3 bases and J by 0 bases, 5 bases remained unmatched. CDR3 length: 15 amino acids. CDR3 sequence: CSASPDRASYNEQFF. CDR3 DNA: TGCAGTGCTAGCCCCGACAGGGCCTCCTACAATGAGCAGTTCTTC.